This T cell receptor (beta chain) was retrieved from a study of shared clonotypes between healthy human individuals. Sequencing used immunoSEQ multiplex PCR; TCRdb keeps in-frame clones, though not all of them. The data show roughly 2 million clones, with roughly 96% seen just once and roughly 0.13% held by the top ten. Worth noting for this clone: Its antigen is not identified. Other DNA sequences in this specimen translate into the identical CDR3.

This CDR3 spans 14 amino acids. CDR1 is KGHSH and CDR2 is LQKENI in the germline V gene. The V segment lost 2 bases and the J segment 3 bases; nucleotides outside the gene matches: 1. General observations from the study: Sequencing depth was expected to affect clonotype sharing among donors.

This receptor was identified in a man aged 18 to 29 in good health. The sample comprised naive CD4+ T cells sorted from blood. Subset here: CD45RA+ positively selected. The genes are TRBV18 and TRBJ1-3; 7 bases match TRBD1. CDR3 protein: CASSPGTDGNTIYF. CDR3 coding DNA: TGTGCCAGCTCACCAGGGACAGATGGAAACACCATATATTTT.